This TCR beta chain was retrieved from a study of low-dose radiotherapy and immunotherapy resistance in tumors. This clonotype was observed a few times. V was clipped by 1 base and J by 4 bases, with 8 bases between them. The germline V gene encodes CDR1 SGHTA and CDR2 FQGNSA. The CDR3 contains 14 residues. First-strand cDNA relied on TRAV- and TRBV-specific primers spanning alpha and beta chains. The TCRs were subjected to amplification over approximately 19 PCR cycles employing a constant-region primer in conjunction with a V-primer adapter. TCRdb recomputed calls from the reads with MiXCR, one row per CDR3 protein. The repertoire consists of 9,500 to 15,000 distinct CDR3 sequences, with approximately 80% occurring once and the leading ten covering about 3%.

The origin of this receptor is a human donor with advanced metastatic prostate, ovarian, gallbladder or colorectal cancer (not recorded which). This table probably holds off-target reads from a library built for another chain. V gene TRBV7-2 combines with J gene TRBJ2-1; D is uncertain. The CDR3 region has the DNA TGTGCCAGCAGCTTAGGAAGGGAATACAATGAGCAGTTCTTC. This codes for CASSLGREYNEQFF.